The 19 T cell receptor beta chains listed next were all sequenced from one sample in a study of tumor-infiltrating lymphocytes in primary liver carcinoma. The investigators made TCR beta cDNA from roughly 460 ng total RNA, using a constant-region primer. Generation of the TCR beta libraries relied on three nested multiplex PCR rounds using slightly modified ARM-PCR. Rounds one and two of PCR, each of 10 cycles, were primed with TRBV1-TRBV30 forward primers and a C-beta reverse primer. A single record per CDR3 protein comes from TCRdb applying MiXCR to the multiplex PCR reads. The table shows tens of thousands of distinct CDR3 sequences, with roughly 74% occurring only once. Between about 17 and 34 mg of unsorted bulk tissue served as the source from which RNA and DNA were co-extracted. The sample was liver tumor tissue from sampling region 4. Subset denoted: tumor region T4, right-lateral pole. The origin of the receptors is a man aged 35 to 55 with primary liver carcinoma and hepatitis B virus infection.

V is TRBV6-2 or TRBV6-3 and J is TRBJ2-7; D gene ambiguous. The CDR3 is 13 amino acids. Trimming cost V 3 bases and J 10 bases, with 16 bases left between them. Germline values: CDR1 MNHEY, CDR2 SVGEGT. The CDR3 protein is CASSYEVPCEQYF. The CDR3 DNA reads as TGTGCCAGCAGTTATGAGGTACCCTGCGAACAGTACTTC.

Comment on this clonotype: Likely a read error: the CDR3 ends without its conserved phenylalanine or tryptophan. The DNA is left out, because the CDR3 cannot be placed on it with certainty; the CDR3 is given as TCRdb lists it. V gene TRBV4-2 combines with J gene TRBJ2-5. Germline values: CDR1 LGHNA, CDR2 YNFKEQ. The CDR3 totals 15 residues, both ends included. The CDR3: CPSSQELGGSETLYL.

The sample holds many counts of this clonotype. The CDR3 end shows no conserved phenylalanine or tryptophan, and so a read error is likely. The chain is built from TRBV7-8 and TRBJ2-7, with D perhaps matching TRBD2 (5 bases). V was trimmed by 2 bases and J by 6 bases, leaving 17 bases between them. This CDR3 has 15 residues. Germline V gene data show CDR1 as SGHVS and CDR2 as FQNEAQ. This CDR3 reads CASSLFASWRGEQYI. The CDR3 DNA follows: TGTGCCAGCAGCTTATTTGCTAGCTGGAGAGGCGAGCAGTACATC.

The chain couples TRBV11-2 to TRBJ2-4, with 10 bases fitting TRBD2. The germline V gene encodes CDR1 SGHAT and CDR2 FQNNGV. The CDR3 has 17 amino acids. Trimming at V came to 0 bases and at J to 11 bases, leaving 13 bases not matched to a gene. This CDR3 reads CASSLDTSGIANNFQYF. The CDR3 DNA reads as TGTGCCAGCAGCTTAGATACTAGCGGGATTGCCAATAACTTTCAGTACTTC.

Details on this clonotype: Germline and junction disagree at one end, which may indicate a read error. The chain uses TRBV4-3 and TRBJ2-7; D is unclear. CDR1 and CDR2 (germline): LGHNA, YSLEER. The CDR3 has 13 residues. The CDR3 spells CAISQAVSYEQHF. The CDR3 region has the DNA TGCGCCATCAGCCAAGCAGTTTCCTACGAGCAGCACTTT.

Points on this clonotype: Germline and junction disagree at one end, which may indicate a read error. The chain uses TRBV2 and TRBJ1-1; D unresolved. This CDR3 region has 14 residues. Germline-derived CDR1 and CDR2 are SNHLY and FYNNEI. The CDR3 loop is CACRILCGNTEAFF. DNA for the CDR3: TGTGCCTGCAGGATACTCTGTGGTAACACTGAAGCTTTCTTT.

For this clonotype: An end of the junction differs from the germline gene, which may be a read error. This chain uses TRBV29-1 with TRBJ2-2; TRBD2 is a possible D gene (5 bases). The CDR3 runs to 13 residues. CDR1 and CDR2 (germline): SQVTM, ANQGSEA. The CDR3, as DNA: TGCGGCGTTTATACGGGGAACACAGGGGAGCTGTTTTTT. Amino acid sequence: CGVYTGNTGELFF.

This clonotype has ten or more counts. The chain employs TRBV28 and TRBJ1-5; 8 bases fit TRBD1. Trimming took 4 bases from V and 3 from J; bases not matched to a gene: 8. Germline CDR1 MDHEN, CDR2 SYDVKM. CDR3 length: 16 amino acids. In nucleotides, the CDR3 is TGTGCCAGCAGTTCAGGCACAGGGGGATTCAATCAGCCCCAGCATTTT. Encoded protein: CASSSGTGGFNQPQHF.

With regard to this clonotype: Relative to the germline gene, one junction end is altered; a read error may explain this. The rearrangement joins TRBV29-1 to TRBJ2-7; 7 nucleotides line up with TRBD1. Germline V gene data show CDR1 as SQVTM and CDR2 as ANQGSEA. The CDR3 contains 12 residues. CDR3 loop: CGVWTGGYKQYF. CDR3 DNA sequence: TGCGGCGTATGGACAGGAGGCTACAAGCAGTACTTC.

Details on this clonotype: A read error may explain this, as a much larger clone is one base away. The CDR3 region is CASSLSGTVGEPFF. CDR3 in DNA: TGTGCCAGCAGCCTTAGCGGGACGGTCGGGGAGCCGTTTTTT. V usage is TRBV7-6 and J usage is TRBJ2-2; the match to TRBD2 covers 8 bases. The CDR3 loop spans 14 amino acids. The germline V gene has CDR1 SGHVS and CDR2 FNYEAQ.

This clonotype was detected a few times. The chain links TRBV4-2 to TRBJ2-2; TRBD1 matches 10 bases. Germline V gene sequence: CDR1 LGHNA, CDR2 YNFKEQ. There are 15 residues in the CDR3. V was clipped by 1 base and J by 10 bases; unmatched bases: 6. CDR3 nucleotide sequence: TGTGCCAGCAGCCAAGGGACAGGGGGTGCCGTGGAGCTGTTTTTT. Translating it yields CASSQGTGGAVELFF.

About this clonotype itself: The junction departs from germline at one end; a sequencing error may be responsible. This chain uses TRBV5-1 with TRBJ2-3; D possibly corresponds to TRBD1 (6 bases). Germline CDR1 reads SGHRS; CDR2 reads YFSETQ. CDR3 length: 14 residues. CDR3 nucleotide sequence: TGCACCAGCAGCTTGGGACATAGCACAGATACACAGTATTTT. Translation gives CTSSLGHSTDTQYF.

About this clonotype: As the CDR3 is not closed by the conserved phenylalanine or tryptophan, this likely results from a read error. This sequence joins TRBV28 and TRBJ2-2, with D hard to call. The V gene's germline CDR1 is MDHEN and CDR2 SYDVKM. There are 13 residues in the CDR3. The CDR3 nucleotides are TGTGCCAGTAGTTTTCATAACACTGGGGAGCTGTTTTAT. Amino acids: CASSFHNTGELFY.

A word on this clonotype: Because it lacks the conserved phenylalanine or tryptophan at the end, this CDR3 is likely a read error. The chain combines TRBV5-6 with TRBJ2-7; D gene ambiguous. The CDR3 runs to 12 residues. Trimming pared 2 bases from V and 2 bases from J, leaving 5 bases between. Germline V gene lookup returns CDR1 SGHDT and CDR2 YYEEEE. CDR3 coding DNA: TGTGCCAGCAGCTTCCAAACCTACGAGCAGTACTTA. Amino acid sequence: CASSFQTYEQYL.

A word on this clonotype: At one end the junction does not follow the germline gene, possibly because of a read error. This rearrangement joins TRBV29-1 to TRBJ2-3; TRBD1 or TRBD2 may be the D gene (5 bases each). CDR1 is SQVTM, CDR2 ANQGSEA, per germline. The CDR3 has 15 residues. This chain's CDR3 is CSVGDGAGITDTQYF. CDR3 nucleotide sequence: TGCAGCGTTGGGGACGGGGCCGGCATCACAGATACCCAGTATTTT.

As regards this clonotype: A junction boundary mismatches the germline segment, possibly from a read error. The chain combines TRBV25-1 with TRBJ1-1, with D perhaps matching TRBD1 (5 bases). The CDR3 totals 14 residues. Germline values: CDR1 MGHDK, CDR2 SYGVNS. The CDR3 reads CASSVQERDSEAFF. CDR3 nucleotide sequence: TGTGCCAGCAGTGTTCAGGAAAGGGACTCTGAGGCTTTCTTT. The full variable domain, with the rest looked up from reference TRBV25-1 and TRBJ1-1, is EADIYQTPRYLVIGTGKKITLECSQTMGHDKMYWYQQDPGMELHLIHYSYGVNSTEKGDLSSESTVSRIRTEHFPLTLESARPSHTSQYLCASSVQERDSEAFFGQGTRLTVV.

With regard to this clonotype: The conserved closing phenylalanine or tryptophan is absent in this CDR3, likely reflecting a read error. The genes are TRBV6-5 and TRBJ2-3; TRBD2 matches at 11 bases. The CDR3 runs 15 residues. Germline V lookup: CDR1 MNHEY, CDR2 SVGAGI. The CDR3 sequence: CARNPRLAGTDTQYL. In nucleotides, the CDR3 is TGTGCCAGGAACCCACGACTAGCGGGAACAGATACACAGTATCTT.

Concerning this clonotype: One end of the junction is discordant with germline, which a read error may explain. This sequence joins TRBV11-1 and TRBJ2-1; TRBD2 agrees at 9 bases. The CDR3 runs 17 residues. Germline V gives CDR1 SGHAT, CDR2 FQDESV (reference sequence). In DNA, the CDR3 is TGTGGCAGCAGCTCCCCTTCTGGCGGGAGGGCCTTTAGTGAACAGTTCTTC. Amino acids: CGSSSPSGGRAFSEQFF.

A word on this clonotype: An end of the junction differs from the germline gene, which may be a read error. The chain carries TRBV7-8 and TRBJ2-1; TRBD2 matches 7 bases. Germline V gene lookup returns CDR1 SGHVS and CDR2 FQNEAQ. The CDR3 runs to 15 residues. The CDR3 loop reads CGSSPSGTDENEQFF. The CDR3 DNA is TGTGGCAGCTCTCCCAGCGGGACGGACGAGAATGAGCAGTTCTTC. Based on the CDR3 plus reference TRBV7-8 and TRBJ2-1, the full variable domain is GAGVSQSPRYKVAKRGQDVALRCDPISGHVSLFWYQQALGQGPEFLTYFQNEAQLDKSGLPSDRFFAERPEGSVSTLKIQRTQQEDSAVYLCGSSPSGTDENEQFFGPGTRLTVL.